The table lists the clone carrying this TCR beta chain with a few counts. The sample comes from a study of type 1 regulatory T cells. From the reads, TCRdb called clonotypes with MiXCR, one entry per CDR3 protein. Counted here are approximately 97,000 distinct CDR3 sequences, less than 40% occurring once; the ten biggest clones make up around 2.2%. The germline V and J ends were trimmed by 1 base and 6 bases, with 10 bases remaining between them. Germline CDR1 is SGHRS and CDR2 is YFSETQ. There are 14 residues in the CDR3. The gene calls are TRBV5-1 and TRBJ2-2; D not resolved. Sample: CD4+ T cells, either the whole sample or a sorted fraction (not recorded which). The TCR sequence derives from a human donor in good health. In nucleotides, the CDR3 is TGCGCCAGCAGCTTGACGACCTATCCCGGGGAGCTGTTTTTT. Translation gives CASSLTTYPGELFF.